This T cell receptor beta chain was sequenced in a study of T cell changes during pregnancy in multiple sclerosis. Some clones are missing from TCRdb's copy, which holds only in-frame ones; the method was immunoSEQ multiplex PCR. The sample lists 69,000 or so clones; roughly 91% were seen once. Trimming pared 5 bases from V and 3 bases from J, leaving 11 bases between. The CDR3 sequence is 14 residues long. Per germline, CDR1 SGHVS and CDR2 FNYEAQ. This sequence originates from a female donor with multiple sclerosis, enrolled in a pregnancy study. The V gene is TRBV7-6, the J gene TRBJ1-3; TRBD1 might be the D (5 bases). The sequences come from peripheral blood, collected in the third trimester of pregnancy. Here the CDR3 DNA reads TGTGCCAGCAGCCCCCGCAGGGTTGGAAACACCATATATTTT. Its protein product is CASSPRRVGNTIYF.